Listed below are T cell receptor beta chains from one sample, sequenced in a study of identical twins. One entry per CDR3 protein results from TCRdb running MiXCR on the 5' RACE reads. The table has hundreds of thousands of distinct CDR3 sequences, 11% to 15% seen once. The source material was memory (CD45RO+) T cells sorted from blood. These TCRs come from a woman under 30 in good health. Each CDR3 is given with its conserved first and last residue. A D gene is named only where the DNA matches it firmly. A row's size may be missing; if present it is once, few, many or a size class.

TRBV12-3/TRBV12-4	-	many	TRBJ1-1	CASRKRGSEAFF	TGTGCCAGCAGGAAGAGGGGTTCTGAAGCTTTCTTT
TRBV10-3	-	few	TRBJ2-6	CAIGRLISGANVLTF	TGTGCCATCGGAAGGTTAATCTCTGGGGCCAACGTCCTGACTTTC
TRBV6-2/TRBV6-3	-	few	TRBJ1-1	CASSYSDNTEAFF	TGTGCCAGCAGTTACTCGGACAACACTGAAGCTTTCTTT
TRBV2	-	few	TRBJ1-2	CASHYRSTELLGYTF	TGTGCCAGCCATTATAGATCGACAGAACTCTTAGGCTACACCTTC
TRBV20-1	-	once	TRBJ2-1	CCFFGRAPGASNEQFF	TGCTGCTTTTTCGGCCGGGCTCCGGGCGCGAGTAATGAGCAGTTCTTC
TRBV21-1	-	-	TRBJ2-7	CASSSTTNHLGYEQYF	TGTGCCAGCAGTTCTACAACTAATCATCTCGGGTACGAGCAGTACTTC
TRBV29-1	-	-	TRBJ2-5	CSVGGVLETQYF	TGCAGCGTTGGGGGGGTACTGGAGACCCAGTACTTC
TRBV20-1	TRBD1	few	TRBJ1-2	CSAKPERWTGGNYGYTF	TGCAGTGCTAAACCCGAGAGATGGACAGGCGGGAACTATGGCTACACCTTC
TRBV20-1	-	few	TRBJ2-3	CSARDSLTADTQYF	TGCAGTGCTAGAGACTCGCTAACGGCGGATACGCAGTATTTT
TRBV5-1	-	few	TRBJ2-5	CASSLASGRSETQYF	TGCGCCAGCAGCTTGGCCTCTGGTCGTTCAGAGACCCAGTACTTC
TRBV6-5	TRBD1	-	TRBJ2-5	CASSYQGAEVDQYF	TGTGCCAGCAGTTACCAGGGGGCAGAGGTGGACCAGTACTTC
TRBV30	-	-	TRBJ2-1	CAWRAVYEQFF	TGTGCCTGGCGGGCCGTTTACGAGCAGTTCTTC
TRBV13	TRBD2	few	TRBJ2-3	CASSLEGGRAATDTQYF	TGTGCCAGCAGCTTAGAAGGCGGGAGGGCCGCCACAGATACGCAGTATTTT
TRBV29-1	TRBD1	-	TRBJ1-1	CSAQQGWGMNTEAFF	TGCAGCGCCCAACAGGGGTGGGGGATGAACACTGAAGCTTTCTTT
TRBV7-3	-	many	TRBJ1-2	CASSLAGNYGYTF	TGTGCCAGCAGTTTGGCCGGAAACTATGGCTACACCTTC
TRBV9	-	few	TRBJ1-3	CASSPDIGRNTIYF	TGTGCCAGCAGCCCCGACATCGGGAGAAACACCATATATTTT
TRBV5-1	TRBD1	few	TRBJ1-1	CASSLAPQGAQMNTEAFF	TGCGCCAGCAGCTTGGCTCCCCAGGGGGCCCAGATGAACACTGAAGCTTTCTTT
TRBV18	-	few	TRBJ2-1	CASSPLSGNEQFF	TGTGCCAGCTCACCACTTAGTGGTAATGAGCAGTTCTTC
TRBV29-1	-	-	TRBJ2-5	CSARGGETQYF	TGCAGCGCAAGGGGGGGAGAGACCCAGTACTTC
TRBV10-3	-	few	TRBJ2-7	CAISPGAEQYF	TGTGCCATCAGTCCGGGAGCCGAGCAGTACTTC
TRBV20-1	-	-	TRBJ2-7	CSAGGLDRAYEQYF	TGCAGTGCAGGGGGTTTGGACAGAGCCTACGAGCAGTACTTC
TRBV3-1	-	few	TRBJ1-2	CASSRTLYGYTF	TGTGCCAGCAGCCGGACTTTATATGGCTACACCTTC
TRBV11-2	-	few	TRBJ2-1	CASSLRPPMGLSSYNEQFF	TGTGCCAGCAGCTTAAGGCCCCCGATGGGACTGAGCTCCTACAATGAGCAGTTCTTC
TRBV19	-	-	TRBJ2-1	CASRDIARENEQFF	TGTGCCAGCCGGGACATAGCTAGGGAGAATGAGCAGTTCTTC
TRBV6-5	-	few	TRBJ2-3	CASRGASDTQYF	TGTGCCAGCAGGGGGGCGTCAGATACGCAGTATTTT
TRBV6-6	-	-	TRBJ1-1	CASFRVGSTEAFF	TGTGCCAGCTTCCGAGTGGGGAGTACTGAAGCTTTCTTT
TRBV7-8	TRBD2	few	TRBJ2-3	CASNEGLAGFSTQYF	TGTGCCAGCAATGAAGGACTAGCGGGGTTTAGTACGCAGTATTTT
TRBV6-1	-	-	TRBJ2-2	CASSPSYSSGELFF	TGTGCCAGCAGTCCCTCCTACTCTTCCGGGGAGCTGTTTTTT
TRBV20-1	TRBD2	few	TRBJ2-1	CSARRPGLAVNEQFF	TGCAGTGCTAGACGACCGGGACTAGCGGTCAATGAGCAGTTCTTC
TRBV19	TRBD2	few	TRBJ2-2	CASSTGLADNTGELFF	TGTGCCAGTAGTACGGGACTAGCGGATAACACCGGGGAGCTGTTTTTT
TRBV20-1	-	-	TRBJ1-1	CSARGGQSYTEAFF	TGCAGTGCTAGAGGGGGGCAGAGCTACACTGAAGCTTTCTTT
TRBV5-1	-	few	TRBJ2-3	CASSNPRQFTDTQYF	TGCGCCAGCAGCAACCCTAGACAGTTCACAGATACGCAGTATTTT
TRBV20-1	-	-	TRBJ1-5	CSARGRIANQPQHF	TGCAGTGCTAGGGGGCGAATTGCCAATCAGCCCCAGCATTTT
TRBV29-1	-	-	TRBJ2-7	CSVEVGLNEQYF	TGCAGCGTTGAGGTGGGACTCAACGAGCAGTACTTC
TRBV12-2	-	-	TRBJ2-2	CASRFLQPGLAGKPNTGELFF	TGTGCAAGTCGCTTTTTACAACCGGGACTAGCGGGAAAACCTAACACCGGGGAGCTGTTTTTT
TRBV27	-	few	TRBJ2-2	CASSYRDANTGELFF	TGTGCCAGCAGTTACAGGGACGCGAACACCGGGGAGCTGTTTTTT
TRBV29-1	TRBD2	few	TRBJ2-1	CSVAGTSLYNEQFF	TGCAGCGTTGCCGGGACTAGCCTCTACAATGAGCAGTTCTTC
TRBV11-2	TRBD2	few	TRBJ2-1	CASSPGWGGGYEQFF	TGTGCCAGCAGCCCCGGATGGGGGGGAGGATATGAGCAGTTCTTC
TRBV5-1	-	many	TRBJ2-3	CASSTREGSDTQYF	TGCGCCAGCAGCACCCGAGAGGGGTCAGATACGCAGTATTTT
TRBV7-9	-	-	TRBJ2-7	CASSLDRRTYEQYF	TGTGCCAGCAGCTTAGACCGGAGGACCTACGAGCAGTACTTC
TRBV20-1	-	few	TRBJ2-2	CSARGGGELFF	TGCAGTGCTAGAGGAGGCGGGGAGCTGTTTTTT
TRBV2	TRBD2	few	TRBJ2-3	CASSESGGRDTQYF	TGTGCCAGCAGTGAGTCGGGGGGGCGGGATACGCAGTATTTT
TRBV20-1	-	-	TRBJ2-5	CSARDFRGFQETQYF	TGCAGTGCTAGAGATTTCAGGGGCTTCCAAGAGACCCAGTACTTC
TRBV11-2	-	few	TRBJ2-3	CASSQDYPLDTQYF	TGTGCCAGCAGCCAGGACTACCCGTTGGATACGCAGTATTTT
TRBV15	-	few	TRBJ2-1	CATREGHLSNEQFF	TGTGCCACCCGGGAAGGGCACCTAAGCAATGAGCAGTTCTTC
TRBV7-9	TRBD1	few	TRBJ2-7	CASSDRDRGFYEQYF	TGTGCCAGCAGCGACCGGGACAGGGGGTTCTACGAGCAGTACTTC
TRBV5-1	TRBD2	few	TRBJ2-1	CASSPSLAGVQDEQFF	TGCGCCAGCAGCCCCTCCCTAGCGGGGGTCCAAGATGAGCAGTTCTTC
TRBV6-1	-	few	TRBJ2-7	CASSKGTDYEQYF	TGTGCCAGCAGTAAAGGGACGGACTACGAGCAGTACTTC
TRBV12-3/TRBV12-4	TRBD1	few	TRBJ1-4	CASTMTGANEKLFF	TGTGCCAGCACAATGACAGGGGCTAATGAAAAACTGTTTTTT
TRBV29-1	TRBD1	many	TRBJ1-1	CSVEGQTNTEAFF	TGCAGCGTTGAGGGACAGACCAACACTGAAGCTTTCTTT
TRBV20-1	-	-	TRBJ2-7	CSVADPMGITYEQYF	TGCAGTGTGGCAGACCCCATGGGAATAACCTACGAGCAGTACTTC